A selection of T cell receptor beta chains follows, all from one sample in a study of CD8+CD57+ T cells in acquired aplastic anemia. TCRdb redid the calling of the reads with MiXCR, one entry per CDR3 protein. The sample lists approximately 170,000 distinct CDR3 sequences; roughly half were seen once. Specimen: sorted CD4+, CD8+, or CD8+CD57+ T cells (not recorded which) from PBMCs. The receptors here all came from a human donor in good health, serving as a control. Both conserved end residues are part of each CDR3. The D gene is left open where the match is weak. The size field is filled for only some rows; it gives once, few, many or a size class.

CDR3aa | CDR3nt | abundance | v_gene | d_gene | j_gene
CSARVSRLAGYNEQFF | TGCAGTGCTAGAGTTTCCCGTCTAGCGGGGTACAATGAGCAGTTCTTC | - | TRBV20-1 | TRBD2 | TRBJ2-1
CASRGQNNYGYTF | TGCGCCAGCAGGGGACAGAACAACTATGGCTACACCTTC | many | TRBV10-2 | TRBD1 | TRBJ1-2
CASVLLVDNSPLHF | TGTGCCAGTGTCCTCCTTGTTGATAATTCACCCCTCCACTTT | few | TRBV2 | - | TRBJ1-6
CASSYRGNYGYTF | TGTGCCAGCAGCTACAGGGGCAACTATGGCTACACCTTC | many | TRBV5-8 | TRBD1 | TRBJ1-2
CASSRTSGGQDTQYF | TGTGCCAGCAGCAGGACTAGCGGGGGGCAGGATACGCAGTATTTT | - | TRBV2 | TRBD2 | TRBJ2-3
CASSPLTGVNGYTF | TGTGCCAGCAGTCCCCTTACGGGGGTAAATGGCTACACCTTC | - | TRBV2 | - | TRBJ1-2
CATSSWRGTNYGYTF | TGTGCCACCAGCAGTTGGAGGGGCACGAACTATGGCTACACCTTC | - | TRBV15 | - | TRBJ1-2
CASSAPGQGYGYTF | TGTGCCAGCAGCGCTCCGGGACAGGGGTATGGCTACACCTTC | - | TRBV7-8 | TRBD1 | TRBJ1-2
CASGYSGTEINEKLFF | TGTGCCAGCGGTTACTCGGGGACCGAAATTAATGAAAAACTGTTTTTT | - | TRBV6-5 | - | TRBJ1-4
CASSEDGGIGSGNTIYF | TGTGCCAGCAGTGAAGACGGGGGAATAGGCTCTGGAAACACCATATATTTT | - | TRBV2 | - | TRBJ1-3
CASSFNRGRGPLHF | TGTGCCAGCAGCTTTAACCGGGGTAGAGGGCCCCTCCACTTT | many | TRBV12-3/TRBV12-4 | - | TRBJ1-6
CASSQEENGYTF | TGCGCCAGCAGCCAAGAGGAAAATGGCTACACCTTC | - | TRBV5-1 | - | TRBJ1-2
CASSFYICSARDDRGTYEQYF | - | - | TRBV5-5 | - | TRBJ2-7
CASSLGPKLYGYTF | TGTGCCAGCAGCTTAGGGCCGAAGCTCTATGGCTACACCTTC | - | TRBV9 | - | TRBJ1-2
CASRASSGGYEQYF | TGTGCCAGCAGAGCTAGTAGCGGGGGTTACGAGCAGTACTTC | many | TRBV6-6 | TRBD2 | TRBJ2-7
CASRRTGGAKNIQYF | TGTGCCAGCAGAAGGACAGGGGGAGCCAAAAACATTCAGTACTTC | - | TRBV12-3/TRBV12-4 | TRBD1 | TRBJ2-4
CASIPGTGSNKQYF | TGTGCTAGCATCCCTGGGACAGGGTCCAACAAGCAGTACTTC | - | TRBV7-7 | TRBD1 | TRBJ2-7
CASSYRDRHNYEQYF | TGTGCCAGCAGTTACCGGGACAGACACAACTACGAGCAGTACTTC | once | TRBV6-5 | TRBD1 | TRBJ2-7
CASSAPPDGYTF | TGTGCCAGTAGTGCCCCGCCTGATGGCTACACCTTC | - | TRBV19 | - | TRBJ1-2
CASRWTANTGELFF | TGTGCCAGCAGGTGGACAGCCAACACCGGGGAGCTGTTTTTT | - | TRBV2 | - | TRBJ2-2
CASSLIPYDTYMQYF | TGTGCCAGCAGCTTGATACCTTATGACACTTACATGCAGTACTTC | - | TRBV7-3 | - | TRBJ2-7
CASSYSMSREHALHF | TGTGCCAGCAGTTACTCGATGTCTCGGGAGCACGCCCTCCACTTT | - | TRBV6-5 | - | TRBJ1-6
CSVEAGVTDTEAFF | TGCAGCGTTGAAGCTGGGGTTACGGACACTGAAGCTTTCTTT | - | TRBV29-1 | - | TRBJ1-1
CSASFEGFLGTEAFF | TGCAGTGCTAGTTTCGAGGGCTTCCTGGGCACTGAAGCTTTCTTT | - | TRBV20-1 | - | TRBJ1-1
CASTRDGHYEQYF | TGTGCCAGCACGAGAGACGGACACTACGAGCAGTACTTC | many | TRBV28 | - | TRBJ2-7
CASSQEKYIFFGTSGPNEQFF | TGTGCCAGCAGCCAAGAAAAGTATATTTTCTTTGGGACTAGCGGTCCCAATGAGCAGTTCTTC | many | TRBV14 | TRBD2 | TRBJ2-1
CASSIGGGRGAEAFF | TGTGCCAGCAGTATCGGGGGGGGGCGGGGAGCTGAAGCTTTCTTT | - | TRBV19 | - | TRBJ1-1
CRGGGGQDEAFF | TGCAGGGGGGGGGGGGGACAGGATGAAGCTTTCTTT | - | TRBV20-1 | TRBD1 | TRBJ1-1
CASSISGGDYNEQYF | TGTGCCAGCAGTATTAGCGGGGGGGACTACAATGAGCAGTATTTT | - | TRBV12-3/TRBV12-4 | TRBD2 | TRBJ2-3
CASSDAGLNQPQHF | TGTGCCAGCAGTGATGCAGGGCTCAATCAGCCCCAGCATTTT | - | TRBV6-4 | - | TRBJ1-5
CASGLLEEQYF | TGTGCTAGTGGTTTGTTGGAAGAGCAGTATTTT | - | TRBV12-5 | - | TRBJ2-3
CASKPGTGAKNIQYF | TGTGCCAGTAAACCCGGGACCGGGGCCAAAAACATTCAGTACTTC | many | TRBV19 | - | TRBJ2-4
CSASPGVGGRPYGYTF | TGCAGTGCTAGTCCTGGAGTGGGGGGGCGGCCTTATGGCTACACCTTC | - | TRBV20-1 | - | TRBJ1-2
CASSQYGNLYERCF | TGTGCCAGCAGCCAATACGGGAACCTCTACGAGCGGTGCTTC | - | TRBV14 | - | TRBJ2-7
CASEWGQGRYTQYF | TGTGCCAGCGAGTGGGGACAGGGAAGATATACGCAGTATTTT | many | TRBV5-5 | TRBD1 | TRBJ2-3
CASSLELLDNSPLHF | TGTGCCAGCAGCTTAGAGCTGCTGGATAATTCACCCCTCCACTTT | - | TRBV7-9 | - | TRBJ1-6
CASSLPRGRTDTQYF | TGTGCCAGCAGCTTACCGCGGGGCCGCACAGATACGCAGTATTTT | - | TRBV7-8 | - | TRBJ2-3
CSAALGGYGYTF | TGCAGTGCTGCCCTGGGGGGTTATGGCTACACCTTC | - | TRBV20-1 | - | TRBJ1-2
CSARDRRPGGAGADTQYF | TGCAGTGCTAGAGATCGGCGCCCGGGGGGCGCTGGTGCAGATACGCAGTATTTT | many | TRBV20-1 | - | TRBJ2-3
CASSFSWSADSPLHF | TGTGCCAGCAGCTTCAGCTGGTCCGCGGATTCACCCCTCCACTTT | - | TRBV7-2 | - | TRBJ1-6
CATQGAQDYGYTF | TGTGCCACCCAGGGGGCGCAGGACTATGGCTACACCTTC | - | TRBV24-1 | TRBD1 | TRBJ1-2
CASSSKRGDHPRETQYF | TGTGCCAGCAGCTCGAAGCGGGGGGACCACCCTCGAGAGACCCAGTACTTC | - | TRBV7-1 | TRBD2 | TRBJ2-5
CATSSRTKGYEQYF | TGTGCCACCAGCTCACGGACTAAGGGGTACGAGCAGTACTTC | - | TRBV15 | - | TRBJ2-7
CASSHGGLAKNIQYF | TGTGCCAGCTCACACGGGGGCCTAGCCAAAAACATTCAGTACTTC | few | TRBV5-1 | - | TRBJ2-4
CASSLGQEEKLFF | TGCGCCAGCAGCTTGGGACAGGAGGAAAAACTGTTTTTT | - | TRBV5-1 | - | TRBJ1-4
CSARDNDAEADTQYF | TGCAGTGCTAGAGACAACGATGCGGAGGCAGATACGCAGTATTTT | - | TRBV20-1 | - | TRBJ2-3
CASSASWGEQFF | TGTGCCAGCAGCGCGTCATGGGGGGAGCAGTTCTTC | - | TRBV7-8 | - | TRBJ2-1
CASSPIPPRRGAFF | TGTGCCAGCAGCCCAATACCCCCCAGACGGGGAGCTTTCTTT | - | TRBV9 | - | TRBJ1-1
CAIGNSPLHF | TGTGCCATTGGGAATTCACCCCTCCACTTT | - | TRBV10-3 | - | TRBJ1-6
CASSSNQGNTQYF | TGTGCCAGTAGTTCAAACCAGGGAAATACGCAGTATTTT | - | TRBV19 | - | TRBJ2-3
CATNPNRVNTGELFF | TGTGCCACCAACCCTAACAGGGTTAACACCGGGGAGCTGTTTTTT | many | TRBV7-8 | - | TRBJ2-2
CASSFFSGTGITGELFF | TGTGCCAGCAGTTTTTTCTCCGGGACAGGGATCACCGGAGAGCTGTTTTTT | many | TRBV7-2 | TRBD1 | TRBJ2-2
CASSIDNEQFF | TGTGCCAGTAGTATAGACAATGAGCAGTTCTTC | - | TRBV19 | - | TRBJ2-1